A single sample is the source of the 20 T cell receptor beta chains below, sequenced in a study of blood T cell repertoires in COVID-19. The method was immunoSEQ multiplex PCR; TCRdb's version includes in-frame clones alone and lacks a portion of them. This table holds under 450,000 clones, under 85% found once. Sequencing was done on a sample of PBMCs or T cells enriched from blood (not recorded which). These receptors all come from a woman in her forties or fifties who had recovered from COVID-19.

There are a few counts of this clone. This chain joins TRBV30 and TRBJ2-1, with TRBD2 matching 8 bases. Germline V gene lookup returns CDR1 GTSNPN and CDR2 SVGIG (reference sequence). This CDR3 comprises 15 residues. Trimming took 0 bases from V and 4 from J; bases not matched to a gene: 5. In DNA, the CDR3 is TGTGCCTGGAGTGTACGCGGGGGGCTATACAATGAGCAGTTCTTC. This translates into CAWSVRGGLYNEQFF.

The gene calls are TRBV27 and TRBJ2-7; 8 bases agree with TRBD1. Germline V gives CDR1 MNHEY, CDR2 SMNVEV (reference sequence). CDR3 size: 15 residues. Unmatched junction bases numbered 9, after V lost 5 bases and J lost 3 bases. The CDR3, as DNA: TGTGCCAGCAGTCGGGAGACAGGGGAGTTCTACGAGCAGTACTTC. Residues: CASSRETGEFYEQYF.

The chain is built from TRBV5-8 and TRBJ1-3; tentative D call: TRBD1 (6 bases). The germline V and J ends were trimmed by 4 bases and 4 bases, with 18 bases remaining between them. CDR1 is SGHTS, CDR2 YDEGEE, per germline. The CDR3 contains 16 residues. This chain's CDR3 is CASSQQGISSGNTIYF. The CDR3 DNA is TGTGCCAGCAGCCAACAGGGCATCTCGTCGGGAAACACCATATATTTT.

V is TRBV5-4 and J is TRBJ1-2; D is perhaps TRBD1 (5 bases). The CDR3 consists of 13 residues. Germline loops: CDR1 SGHNT, CDR2 YYREEE (reference sequence). V was pared by 1 base and J by 9 bases, with 13 bases between. This chain's CDR3 is CASSLQGGVSYTF. The CDR3, as DNA: TGTGCCAGCAGCTTGCAGGGAGGGGTCAGCTACACCTTC.

This chain links TRBV5-4 with TRBJ2-2; TRBD1 matches 9 bases. CDR1 is SGHNT, CDR2 YYREEE, per germline (reference sequence). V trimming: 2 bases; J trimming: 2 bases; junction bases outside the gene matches: 10. This CDR3 has 18 amino acids. For the CDR3, the DNA is TGTGCCAGCAGCTTTCCCCGCCAGGGACAGGGCAACACCGGGGAGCTGTTTTTT. Its translation is CASSFPRQGQGNTGELFF.

This clone showed up just once. V is TRBV25-1 and J is TRBJ1-2, with a tentative D call TRBD1 (6 bases). Per the germline V gene, CDR1 is MGHDK and CDR2 is SYGVNS. V was cut by 1 base and J by 3 bases, with 9 bases left in between. The CDR3 spans 14 residues. CDR3 region: CASSELDRYYGYTF. The CDR3 nucleotides are TGTGCCAGCAGTGAATTGGACAGATACTATGGCTACACCTTC.

This sequence joins TRBV9 and TRBJ1-3; D gene uncertain. From germline, CDR1 is SGDLS and CDR2 YYNGEE. The CDR3 extends over 16 amino acids. Trimming took off 0 bases at V and 1 base at J, with 11 bases between the two ends. CDR3 DNA sequence: TGTGCCAGCAGCGTAGATCCCGGTATTTCTGGAAACACCATATATTTT. Protein product: CASSVDPGISGNTIYF.

In DNA form, the CDR3 reads TGTGCCACTCGTCAGGGTCCCCCCCGCTATGGCTACACCTTC. It is translated as CATRQGPPRYGYTF. The chain employs TRBV6-5 and TRBJ1-2, with a possible D match to TRBD1 (5 bases). Trimming stripped 10 bases from V and 4 bases from J, with 19 bases between. Germline assignment: CDR1 MNHEY and CDR2 SVGAGI. The CDR3 sequence is 14 residues long.

The chain links TRBV5-1 to TRBJ2-7; 8 bases fit TRBD1. The trim removed 3 bases at V and 2 bases at J, leaving 7 bases unmatched. Germline lookup yields CDR1 SGHRS and CDR2 YFSETQ. This CDR3 has 15 amino acids. In DNA form, the CDR3 reads TGCGCCAGCAGCTCGTACCCGGGACAGGCCTACGAGCAGTACTTC. The encoded protein is CASSSYPGQAYEQYF.

The CDR3 spells CASSVDREVFTGELFF. In nucleotides, the CDR3 is TGTGCCAGTAGTGTGGACAGGGAAGTTTTTACCGGGGAGCTGTTTTTT. V usage is TRBV19 and J usage is TRBJ2-2; TRBD1 aligns across 8 bases. V dropped 5 bases and J dropped 5; count of bases not matched to a gene: 10. This CDR3 is built from 16 residues. The V gene's germline CDR1 is LNHDA and CDR2 SQIVND (reference sequence).

CDR3 nucleotide sequence: TGTGCCAGCAGCTCACAGGGGGCGCGCGGGGCCAACGTCCTGACTTTC. It encodes CASSSQGARGANVLTF. This chain uses TRBV7-6 with TRBJ2-6; TRBD1 aligns across 9 bases. The J segment lost 4 bases and the V segment lost 4 bases, leaving 5 bases of the junction unmatched. Germline CDR1 and CDR2: SGHVS and FNYEAQ. This CDR3 has 16 amino acids.

The genes are TRBV6-5 and TRBJ1-1; 8 positions match TRBD1. Losses at the gene ends were 6 bases for V and 5 bases for J; bases not matched to a gene: 5. This CDR3 region has 13 residues. Germline CDR1 reads MNHEY; CDR2 reads SVGAGI. The CDR3 loop is CASRKTGATEAFF. The CDR3, as DNA: TGTGCCAGCAGGAAGACAGGGGCAACTGAAGCTTTCTTT.

This chain joins TRBV11-3 and TRBJ1-1, with D tentatively TRBD1 (5 bases). The CDR3 runs to 14 residues. Germline loops: CDR1 SGHNT, CDR2 YENEEA. The V gene lost 4 bases and the J gene lost 4 bases, with 13 bases spanning the gap. The CDR3, as DNA: TGTGCCAGCAGCTCGGCGGGGGGTCTCACTGAAGCTTTCTTT. Its translation: CASSSAGGLTEAFF.

The V call is TRBV9, the J call TRBJ2-2; 9 bases are a match to TRBD2. The CDR3 covers 19 residues. CDR1 and CDR2 from the germline V gene are SGDLS and YYNGEE. Trimming at V came to 3 bases and at J to 2 bases, leaving 14 bases not matched to a gene. The CDR3 DNA sequence: TGTGCCAGCAGCGCCCCGGGACTAGCTTTTCCGGGAAACACCGGGGAGCTGTTTTTT. It codes for CASSAPGLAFPGNTGELFF.

The chain combines TRBV6-5 with TRBJ1-2; TRBD1 is a possible D gene (5 bases). CDR3 length equals 14 residues. Germline CDR1 is MNHEY and CDR2 is SVGAGI. V was clipped by 6 bases and J by 4 bases, with 15 bases between them. In DNA, the CDR3 is TGTGCCAGCAGCCCGGACACAGACACCTATGGCTACACCTTC. It translates to CASSPDTDTYGYTF.

The chain joins TRBV19 to TRBJ1-1; TRBD1 agrees at 7 bases. Losses at the gene ends were 5 bases for V and 5 bases for J; bases not matched to a gene: 14. The germline V gene has CDR1 LNHDA and CDR2 SQIVND (reference sequence). The CDR3 has 16 residues. The CDR3: CASSARGNRGRTEAFF. The CDR3 DNA is TGTGCCAGTAGTGCACGGGGGAACAGGGGACGGACTGAAGCTTTCTTT. Using reference TRBV19 and TRBJ1-1 for the parts outside the CDR3, the full variable domain is DGGITQSPKYLFRKEGQNVTLSCEQNLNHDAMYWYRQDPGQGLRLIYYSQIVNDFQKGDIAEGYSVSREKKESFPLTVTSAQKNPTAFYLCASSARGNRGRTEAFFGQGTRLTVV.

This clone was seen a few times. The V call is TRBV30, the J call TRBJ2-1; D might be TRBD2 (6 bases). Trimming pared 0 bases from V and 4 bases from J, leaving 10 bases between. CDR1 and CDR2 (germline): GTSNPN, SVGIG (reference sequence). This CDR3 region has 14 residues. CDR3 loop: CAWSVRSGYNEQFF. CDR3 in DNA: TGTGCCTGGAGTGTTCGAAGCGGGTACAATGAGCAGTTCTTC.

The chain uses TRBV7-9 and TRBJ1-1, with TRBD1 as a possible D gene (5 bases). V was pared by 5 bases and J by 1 base, with 8 bases between. CDR3 length: 13 amino acids. Looked up from germline, CDR1 is SEHNR and CDR2 is FQNEAQ (reference sequence). The CDR3 bases are TGTGCCAGCAGCGTCGACAGGAACACTGAAGCTTTCTTT. Translated, it gives CASSVDRNTEAFF.

V usage is TRBV7-9 and J usage is TRBJ2-1; D is unclear. Trimming shortened V by 0 bases and J by 0 bases, and 15 bases separated the two germline ends. Germline lookup yields CDR1 SEHNR and CDR2 FQNEAQ (reference sequence). The CDR3 loop spans 18 amino acids. CDR3: CASSLAFGRFNSYNEQFF. The DNA for the CDR3 is TGTGCCAGCAGCTTAGCTTTCGGCAGGTTCAACTCCTACAATGAGCAGTTCTTC.

V gene TRBV6-5 combines with J gene TRBJ2-7, with 10 nucleotides matching TRBD1. The CDR3 is 14 amino acids. V dropped 6 bases and J dropped 4; count of bases not matched to a gene: 6. The germline V gene encodes CDR1 MNHEY and CDR2 SVGAGI. DNA for the CDR3: TGTGCCAGCAGCCGGGACAGGGGATTATACGAGCAGTACTTC. This gives the protein CASSRDRGLYEQYF.